This T cell receptor beta chain was identified during a study of T-cell reconstitution after alpha-beta-depleted transplantation in children. A TCRbeta library incorporating unique molecular identifiers was prepared. TCRdb reanalysed the PCR reads using MiXCR and keeps one entry per CDR3 protein. The profile shows 200,000 to 250,000 distinct CDR3 sequences, approximately 10% of them singletons. CDR1 is SGHDT, CDR2 YYEEEE, per germline. V dropped 0 bases and J dropped 4 bases, with 14 bases sitting between them. CDR3 size: 16 residues. This material consisted of PBMCs from the stem cell graft donor, taken from the stem cell graft. The chain uses TRBV5-6 and TRBJ2-1; D tentatively reads TRBD1 or TRBD2 (5 bases each). The receptor's source is a human donor who donated a stem cell graft to a child with acute lymphoblastic leukemia. CDR3 region: CASSLAGAPRYNEQFF. In DNA form, the CDR3 reads TGTGCCAGCAGCTTGGCCGGGGCCCCTAGGTACAATGAGCAGTTCTTC.